This TCR beta chain was sequenced in a study of cytomegalovirus exposure and HLA in healthy donors. Whole-study results and caveats: Looking again later, the authors saw that most CMV-associated TCR beta chains seemed HLA-restricted. The dataset shows that most TCR sequences were rare, while some public TCRs occurred in many donors.

The V end lost 1 base, the J end lost 0 bases, and 7 bases lay between the germline ends. The CDR3 is 14 amino acids. CDR1 SGHRS and CDR2 YFSETQ come from the germline V gene. Amplification used 60 Vbeta primers and 13 Jbeta primers. The repertoire was sequenced with immunoSEQ multiplex PCR; TCRdb's copy has only in-frame clones and lacks some. Among around 100,000 clones listed, about two thirds were seen once. Donors had nominal health at sampling but likely had unrecorded immune exposures. Note on this clone: Antigen specificity is unknown.

The TCR originated in a young man in good health and CMV-seropositive. The chain couples TRBV5-1 to TRBJ1-1; D is uncertain. The sample taken for sequencing was PBMCs. CDR3 DNA sequence: TGCGCCAGCAGCTTGCAGGTCGTGAACACTGAAGCTTTCTTT. Amino acids: CASSLQVVNTEAFF.